This is a list of T cell receptor beta chains from one sample in a study of cytomegalovirus exposure and HLA in healthy donors. TCRdb keeps only in-frame clones here, not all; method: immunoSEQ multiplex PCR. The sample data list 70,000 or so clones. The material sequenced was PBMCs. These receptor sequences come from a female donor in good health and CMV-seropositive. CDR3s leave out the opening cysteine and the closing phenylalanine or tryptophan. Fields, in order: J gene, V gene, CDR3 protein.

j_gene: TRBJ1-1
v_gene: TRBV30
CDR3aa: AWSVSGYGKAF

j_gene: TRBJ2-1
v_gene: TRBV7-3
CDR3aa: ATSWEGVGDEQF

j_gene: TRBJ2-5
v_gene: TRBV4-2
CDR3aa: ASSQGGLAGDQETQY

j_gene: TRBJ1-5
v_gene: TRBV6-5
CDR3aa: ASSANRGPNQPQH

j_gene: TRBJ2-7
v_gene: TRBV29-1
CDR3aa: SVEQPSAYEQY

j_gene: TRBJ2-3
v_gene: TRBV28
CDR3aa: ASSFTAGAGDTQY

j_gene: TRBJ2-7
v_gene: TRBV6-5
CDR3aa: ASTSLAARGYEQY

j_gene: TRBJ2-1
v_gene: TRBV7-9
CDR3aa: ASSPRSTGPGGEQF

j_gene: TRBJ1-2
v_gene: TRBV6-6
CDR3aa: ASSPLARGPGGYT

j_gene: TRBJ2-7
v_gene: TRBV28
CDR3aa: ASTSGGRAREQY

j_gene: TRBJ2-5
v_gene: TRBV30
CDR3aa: AWKKGLAGETQY

j_gene: TRBJ1-2
v_gene: TRBV9
CDR3aa: ASSPRTGANYGYT

j_gene: TRBJ2-3
v_gene: TRBV7-8
CDR3aa: ASSLDRGSDTQY

j_gene: TRBJ2-1
v_gene: TRBV7-2
CDR3aa: ASRPPGNEQF

j_gene: TRBJ1-2
v_gene: TRBV5-1
CDR3aa: ASSPGQGAPGYGYT

j_gene: TRBJ1-1
v_gene: TRBV4-1
CDR3aa: ASSKVGEGTEAF

j_gene: TRBJ1-1
v_gene: TRBV7-7
CDR3aa: ASSALTTEAF

j_gene: TRBJ2-3
v_gene: TRBV6-5
CDR3aa: ASSSIVRTDTQY

j_gene: TRBJ1-2
v_gene: TRBV18
CDR3aa: ASSARGREDGYT

j_gene: TRBJ1-3
v_gene: TRBV6-1
CDR3aa: ASNLGAGNTIY

j_gene: TRBJ1-1
v_gene: TRBV9
CDR3aa: ASSPGGTGPGNTEAF

j_gene: TRBJ2-7
v_gene: TRBV7-9
CDR3aa: ASSLEGGVI

j_gene: TRBJ1-2
v_gene: TRBV20-1
CDR3aa: SAPGLEGYT

j_gene: TRBJ1-1
v_gene: TRBV6-5
CDR3aa: ASSLGYEAF

j_gene: TRBJ2-2
v_gene: TRBV18
CDR3aa: ASSPGLVSTGELF

j_gene: TRBJ1-1
v_gene: TRBV19
CDR3aa: ASSRDRANTEAF

j_gene: TRBJ2-7
v_gene: TRBV27
CDR3aa: ASSRTGGAYEQY

j_gene: TRBJ2-1
v_gene: TRBV6-5
CDR3aa: ASSYGVDNEQF

j_gene: TRBJ2-2
v_gene: TRBV4-3
CDR3aa: ASSQDPAGLNTGELF

j_gene: TRBJ1-2
v_gene: TRBV28
CDR3aa: ASRAQVEGGYT

j_gene: TRBJ1-2
v_gene: TRBV6-6
CDR3aa: ASSYHRAPDYGYT

j_gene: TRBJ1-5
v_gene: TRBV19
CDR3aa: ASGLGQGLYSNQPQH

j_gene: TRBJ2-2
v_gene: TRBV6-5
CDR3aa: ASSYSSTPGTGELF

j_gene: TRBJ2-7
v_gene: TRBV5-6
CDR3aa: ASSLGRGLEQY

j_gene: TRBJ2-7
v_gene: TRBV9
CDR3aa: ASSAGGQGAYEQY

j_gene: TRBJ1-1
v_gene: TRBV2
CDR3aa: ASSERRGPEAF

j_gene: TRBJ1-2
v_gene: TRBV4-2
CDR3aa: ASSQDRQPNYGYT

j_gene: TRBJ1-2
v_gene: TRBV30
CDR3aa: AWSGKTGSVRGYT